This T cell receptor beta chain was sequenced for a study of blood T cell repertoires in COVID-19. Study context: Sources were T cells, B-cell-depleted T cells, or PBMCs; the material itself was cDNA or gDNA.

CDR3 length equals 14 residues. Deletions cut 2 bases from V and 9 bases from J, with 14 bases between. Germline-derived CDR1 and CDR2 are KGHSH and LQKENI. Using immunoSEQ multiplex PCR, the repertoire was profiled, and TCRdb retains in-frame clones only, with some absent. The sample lists 380,000 or so clones, 88% occurring once. Researchers sorted participants into cohorts using their self-reported clinical history. This TCR came from a woman in her forties with acute COVID-19. This sequence joins TRBV18 and TRBJ2-1; D uncertain. Sequenced sample: PBMCs or T cells enriched from blood (not recorded which). This chain's CDR3 is CASSPDISGGEQFF. CDR3 DNA sequence: TGTGCCAGCTCACCAGATATTTCCGGCGGTGAGCAGTTCTTC.